The present T cell receptor beta chain was sequenced within a study of identifying expanded T cells in peripheral blood. Whole-study results and caveats: Variance in clone template counts between approximately two-week samples significantly increased with total template count across all healthy donors.

To note about this clone: Its matching antigen is unknown.

Produced via immunoSEQ multiplex PCR; TCRdb's table is partial and in-frame only. The data show 100,000 or so clones, roughly nine tenths seen once. Germline lookup yields CDR1 SQVTM and CDR2 ANQGSEA. V gave up 1 base and J gave up 5 bases; unmatched junction bases: 11. CDR3 length equals 17 residues. No infections or other immune events were documented during collection. The sequenced sample consisted of blood. The clonotype comes from a person aged 18-69 years in good health. The V and J genes are TRBV29-1 and TRBJ2-5; 12 bases are a match to TRBD2. The CDR3 coding sequence is TGCAGCGTTGAAGTCGGCCCGACTAGCGGGGGCAGGGAGACCCAGTACTTC. As protein: CSVEVGPTSGGRETQYF.